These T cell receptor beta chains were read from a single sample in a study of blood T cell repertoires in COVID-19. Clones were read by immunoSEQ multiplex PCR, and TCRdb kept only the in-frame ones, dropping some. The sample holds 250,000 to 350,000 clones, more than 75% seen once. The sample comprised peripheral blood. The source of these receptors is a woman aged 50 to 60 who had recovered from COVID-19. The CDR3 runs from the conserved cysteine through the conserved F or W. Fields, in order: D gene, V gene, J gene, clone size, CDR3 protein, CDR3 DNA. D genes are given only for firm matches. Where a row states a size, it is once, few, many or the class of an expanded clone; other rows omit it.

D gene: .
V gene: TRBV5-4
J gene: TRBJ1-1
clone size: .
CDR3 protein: CASSLARRRTEAFF
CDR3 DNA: TGTGCCAGCAGCTTGGCGCGACGGCGGACTGAAGCTTTCTTT

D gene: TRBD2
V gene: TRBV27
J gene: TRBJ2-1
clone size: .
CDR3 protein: CASRVLAGTYNEQFF
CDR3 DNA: TGTGCCAGCAGGGTACTAGCGGGGACCTACAATGAGCAGTTCTTC

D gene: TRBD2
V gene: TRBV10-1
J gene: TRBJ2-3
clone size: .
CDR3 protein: CASTSGRGTDTQYF
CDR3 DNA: TGCGCCAGCACTAGCGGGAGGGGCACAGATACGCAGTATTTT

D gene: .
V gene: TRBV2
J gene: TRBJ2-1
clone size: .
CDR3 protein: CASRLSYEQFF
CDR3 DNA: TGTGCCAGCAGACTTAGTTATGAGCAGTTCTTC

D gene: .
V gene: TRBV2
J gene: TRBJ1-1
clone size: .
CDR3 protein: CASSPTGRNTEAFF
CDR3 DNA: TGTGCCAGCAGCCCAACAGGGAGAAACACTGAAGCTTTCTTT

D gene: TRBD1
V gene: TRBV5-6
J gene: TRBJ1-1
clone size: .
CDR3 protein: CASSLGQGRSGDTEAFF
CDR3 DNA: TGTGCCAGCAGCTTGGGACAGGGGCGTAGTGGGGACACTGAAGCTTTCTTT

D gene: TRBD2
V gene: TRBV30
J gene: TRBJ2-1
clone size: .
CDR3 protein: CAWTAGGHYNEQFF
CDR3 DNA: TGTGCCTGGACTGCGGGGGGCCATTACAATGAGCAGTTCTTC

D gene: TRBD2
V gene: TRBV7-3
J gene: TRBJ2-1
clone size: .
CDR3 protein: CASSLGGHPKGLAGVHNEQFF
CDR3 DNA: TGTGCCAGCAGCTTAGGGGGACACCCGAAGGGACTAGCGGGAGTACACAATGAGCAGTTCTTC

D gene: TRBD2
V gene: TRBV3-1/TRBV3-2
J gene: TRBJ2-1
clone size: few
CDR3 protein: CASRPSGSGYNEQFF
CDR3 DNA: TGTGCCAGCAGACCGAGCGGGAGCGGCTACAATGAGCAGTTCTTC

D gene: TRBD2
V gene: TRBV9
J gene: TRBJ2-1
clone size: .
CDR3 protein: CASSPGTSGNEQFF
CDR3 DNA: TGTGCCAGCAGCCCTGGGACTAGCGGCAATGAGCAGTTCTTC

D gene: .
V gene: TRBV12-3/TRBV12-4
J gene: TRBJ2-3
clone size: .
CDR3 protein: CASRPEGDTQYF
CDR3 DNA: TGTGCCAGCAGGCCAGAGGGAGATACGCAGTATTTT

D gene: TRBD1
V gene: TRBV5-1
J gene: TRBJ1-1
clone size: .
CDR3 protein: CASSPGTGGNTEAFF
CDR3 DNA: TGCGCCAGCAGCCCCGGGACAGGGGGCAACACTGAAGCTTTCTTT

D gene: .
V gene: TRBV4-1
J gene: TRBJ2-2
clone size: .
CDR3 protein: CASSQDSPGLQYTGELFF
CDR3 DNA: TGCGCCAGCAGCCAAGATAGCCCTGGACTACAATACACCGGGGAGCTGTTTTTT

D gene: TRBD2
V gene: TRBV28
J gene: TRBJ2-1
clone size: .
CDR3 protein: CASSYTSGANNEQFF
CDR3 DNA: TGTGCCAGCAGTTACACTAGCGGGGCAAACAATGAGCAGTTCTTC

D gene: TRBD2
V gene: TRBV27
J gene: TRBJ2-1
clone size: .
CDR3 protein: CASSPRSGRGNEQFF
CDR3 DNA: TGTGCCAGCAGTCCCCGCAGCGGGAGGGGCAATGAGCAGTTCTTC

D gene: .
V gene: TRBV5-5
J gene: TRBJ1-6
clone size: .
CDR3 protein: CASSLFTDSPLHF
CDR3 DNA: TGTGCCAGCAGCTTATTTACGGATTCACCCCTCCACTTT

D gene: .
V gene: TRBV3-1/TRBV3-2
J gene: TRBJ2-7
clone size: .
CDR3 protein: CASSDRSYEQYF
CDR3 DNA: TGTGCCAGCAGTGACAGATCCTACGAGCAGTACTTC

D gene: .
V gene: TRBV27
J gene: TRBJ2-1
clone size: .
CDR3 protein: CASSLSRGSSEQFF
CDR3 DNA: TGTGCCAGCAGTTTATCGAGGGGGTCTAGTGAGCAGTTCTTC

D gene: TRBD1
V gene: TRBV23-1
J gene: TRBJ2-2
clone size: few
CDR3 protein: CASSQSWDRGAGELFF
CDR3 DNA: TGCGCCAGCAGTCAATCCTGGGACAGGGGCGCCGGGGAGCTGTTTTTT

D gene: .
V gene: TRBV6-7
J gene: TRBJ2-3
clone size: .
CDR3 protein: CAAPYKDTQYF
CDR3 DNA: TGTGCCGCCCCGTACAAAGATACGCAGTATTTT

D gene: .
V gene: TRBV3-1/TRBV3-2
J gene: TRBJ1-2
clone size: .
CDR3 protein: CASSPGGAHGYTF
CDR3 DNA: TGTGCCAGCAGCCCGGGGGGGGCGCATGGCTACACCTTC

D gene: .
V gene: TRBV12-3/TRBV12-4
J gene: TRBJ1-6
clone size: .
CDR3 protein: CASSPGLNSPLHF
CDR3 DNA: TGTGCCAGCAGTCCGGGTCTGAATTCACCCCTCCACTTT

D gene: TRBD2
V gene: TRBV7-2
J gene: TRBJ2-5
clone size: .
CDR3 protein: CASSLATSGGAEAETQYF
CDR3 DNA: TGTGCCAGCAGCTTAGCGACTAGCGGGGGGGCGGAGGCAGAGACCCAGTACTTC

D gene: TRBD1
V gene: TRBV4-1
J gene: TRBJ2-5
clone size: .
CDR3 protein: CASSQGTGLETQYF
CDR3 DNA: TGCGCCAGCAGCCAAGGGACAGGGCTAGAGACCCAGTACTTC

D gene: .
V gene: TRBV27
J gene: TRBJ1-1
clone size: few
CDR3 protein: CASRLNRNTEAFF
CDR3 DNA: TGTGCCAGCAGATTAAACAGGAACACTGAAGCTTTCTTT

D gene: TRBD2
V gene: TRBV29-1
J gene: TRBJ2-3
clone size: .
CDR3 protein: CSVRLAGDNTDTQYF
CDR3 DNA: TGCAGCGTTCGCCTAGCGGGGGATAACACAGATACGCAGTATTTT

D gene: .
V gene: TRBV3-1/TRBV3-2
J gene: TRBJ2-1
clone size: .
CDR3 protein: CASSQSYNEQFF
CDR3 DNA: TGTGCCAGCAGCCAATCTTACAATGAGCAGTTCTTC

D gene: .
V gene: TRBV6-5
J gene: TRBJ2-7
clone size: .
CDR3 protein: CASSSASWREQYF
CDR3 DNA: TGTGCCAGCAGTTCCGCATCCTGGCGGGAGCAGTACTTC

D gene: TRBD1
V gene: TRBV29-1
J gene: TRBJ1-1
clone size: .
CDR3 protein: CSVEGDRRRGNTEAFF
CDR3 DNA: TGCAGCGTTGAGGGGGACAGGCGACGAGGGAACACTGAAGCTTTCTTT

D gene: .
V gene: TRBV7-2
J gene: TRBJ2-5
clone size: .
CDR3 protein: CASSLESGQETQYF
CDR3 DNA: TGTGCCAGCAGCTTAGAGAGCGGGCAAGAGACCCAGTACTTC

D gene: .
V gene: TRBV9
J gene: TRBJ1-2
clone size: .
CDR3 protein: CASNRQDYGYTF
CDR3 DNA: TGTGCCAGCAACCGACAGGACTATGGCTACACCTTC